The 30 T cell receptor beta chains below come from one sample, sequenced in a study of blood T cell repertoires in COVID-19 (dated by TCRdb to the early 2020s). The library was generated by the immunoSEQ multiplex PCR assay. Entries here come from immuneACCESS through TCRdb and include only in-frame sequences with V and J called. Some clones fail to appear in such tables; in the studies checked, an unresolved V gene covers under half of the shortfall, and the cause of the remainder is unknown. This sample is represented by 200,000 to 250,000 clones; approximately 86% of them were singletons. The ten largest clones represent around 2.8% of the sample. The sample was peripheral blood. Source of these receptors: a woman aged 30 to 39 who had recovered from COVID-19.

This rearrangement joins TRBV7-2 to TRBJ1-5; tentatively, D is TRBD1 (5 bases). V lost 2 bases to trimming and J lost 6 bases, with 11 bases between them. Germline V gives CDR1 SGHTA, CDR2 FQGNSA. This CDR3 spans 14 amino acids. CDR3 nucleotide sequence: TGTGCCAGCAGCTTACGGGGGGAGGTTCAGCCCCAGCATTTT. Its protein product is CASSLRGEVQPQHF.

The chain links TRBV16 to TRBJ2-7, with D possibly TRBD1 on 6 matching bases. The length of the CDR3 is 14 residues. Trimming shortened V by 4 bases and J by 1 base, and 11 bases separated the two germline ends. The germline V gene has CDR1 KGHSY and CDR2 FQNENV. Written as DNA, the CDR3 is TGTGCCAGCAGCCCAGGACAGAAGTCCTACGAGCAGTACTTC. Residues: CASSPGQKSYEQYF.

As DNA, the CDR3 is TGTGCCAGTAGTACCAGGGGAGAGACCCAGTACTTC. Translation: CASSTRGETQYF. The chain links TRBV19 to TRBJ2-5; D might be TRBD1 (6 bases). This CDR3 is 12 amino acids long. Trimming cost V 4 bases and J 4 bases, with 7 bases left between them. Per germline, CDR1 LNHDA and CDR2 SQIVND (reference sequence).

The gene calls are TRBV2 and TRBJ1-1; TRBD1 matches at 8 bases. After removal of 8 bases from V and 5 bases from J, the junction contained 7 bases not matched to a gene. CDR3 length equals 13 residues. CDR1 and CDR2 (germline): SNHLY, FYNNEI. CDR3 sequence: CASGNRGRTEAFF. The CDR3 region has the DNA TGTGCCAGCGGGAACAGGGGGAGGACTGAAGCTTTCTTT.

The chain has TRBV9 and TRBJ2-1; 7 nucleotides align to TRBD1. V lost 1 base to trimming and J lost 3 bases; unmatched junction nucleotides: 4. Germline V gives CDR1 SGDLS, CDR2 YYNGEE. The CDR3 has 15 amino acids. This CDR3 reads CASSVWTGDYNEQFF. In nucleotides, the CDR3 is TGTGCCAGCAGCGTATGGACAGGAGACTACAATGAGCAGTTCTTC.

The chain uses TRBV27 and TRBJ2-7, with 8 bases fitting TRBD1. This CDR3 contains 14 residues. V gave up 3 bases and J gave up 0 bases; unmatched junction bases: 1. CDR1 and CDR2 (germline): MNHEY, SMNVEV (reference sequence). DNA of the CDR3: TGTGCCAGCAGTTTCGACAGGGGCTCCTACGAGCAGTACTTC. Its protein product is CASSFDRGSYEQYF.

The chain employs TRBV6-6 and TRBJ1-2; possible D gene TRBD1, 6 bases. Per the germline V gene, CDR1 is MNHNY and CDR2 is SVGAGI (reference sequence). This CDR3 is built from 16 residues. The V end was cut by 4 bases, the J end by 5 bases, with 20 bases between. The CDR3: CASSSSTLTGSYGYTF. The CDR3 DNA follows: TGTGCCAGCAGTTCTTCTACTCTTACAGGGAGTTATGGCTACACCTTC.

This chain's CDR3 is CASSPTGANGNTIYF. Written as DNA, the CDR3 is TGTGCCAGCTCACCGACAGGGGCCAATGGAAACACCATATATTTT. The chain combines TRBV18 with TRBJ1-3; 8 bases line up with TRBD1. The CDR3 sequence is 15 residues long. Looked up from germline, CDR1 is KGHSH and CDR2 is LQKENI. The V gene end was trimmed by 3 bases and the J gene end by 3 bases; junction bases not matched to a gene: 4.

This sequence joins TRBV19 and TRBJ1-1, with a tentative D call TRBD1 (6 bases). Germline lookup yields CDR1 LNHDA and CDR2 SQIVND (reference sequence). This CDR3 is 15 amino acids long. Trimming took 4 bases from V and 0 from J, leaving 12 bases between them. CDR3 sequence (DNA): TGTGCCAGTAGTAAAATACAGGGCATGAACACTGAAGCTTTCTTT. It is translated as CASSKIQGMNTEAFF.

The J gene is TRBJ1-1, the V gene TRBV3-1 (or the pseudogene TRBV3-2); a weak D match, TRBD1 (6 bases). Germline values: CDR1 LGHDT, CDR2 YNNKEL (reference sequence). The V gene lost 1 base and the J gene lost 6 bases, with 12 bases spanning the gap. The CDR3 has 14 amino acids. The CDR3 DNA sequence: TGTGCCAGCAGCCAAGCACAGGGTACAGCTGAAGCTTTCTTT. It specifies CASSQAQGTAEAFF.

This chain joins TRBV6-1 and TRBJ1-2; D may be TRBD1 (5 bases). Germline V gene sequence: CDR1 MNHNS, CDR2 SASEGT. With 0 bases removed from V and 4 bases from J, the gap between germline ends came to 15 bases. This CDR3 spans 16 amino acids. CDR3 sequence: CASSEAVAGGGYGYTF. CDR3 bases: TGTGCCAGCAGTGAAGCTGTTGCCGGGGGAGGCTATGGCTACACCTTC.

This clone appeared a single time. The CDR3 DNA reads TGTGCCAGCAGTTACCTACAGGGGACCCCCGGAGAGACCCAGTACTTC. Residues: CASSYLQGTPGETQYF. The chain recombines TRBV6-6 with TRBJ2-5; 7 bases map to TRBD1. Germline V CDR1 and CDR2: MNHNY, SVGAGI (reference sequence). The CDR3 runs 16 residues. Trimming at V came to 2 bases and at J to 4 bases, leaving 10 bases not matched to a gene.

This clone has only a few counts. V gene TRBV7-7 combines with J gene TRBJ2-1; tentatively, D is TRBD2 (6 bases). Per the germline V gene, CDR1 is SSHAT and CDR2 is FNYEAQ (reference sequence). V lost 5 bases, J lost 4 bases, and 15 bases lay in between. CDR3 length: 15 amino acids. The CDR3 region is CASSPSLANYNEQFF. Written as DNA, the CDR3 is TGTGCCAGCAGCCCGTCACTAGCCAATTACAATGAGCAGTTCTTC.

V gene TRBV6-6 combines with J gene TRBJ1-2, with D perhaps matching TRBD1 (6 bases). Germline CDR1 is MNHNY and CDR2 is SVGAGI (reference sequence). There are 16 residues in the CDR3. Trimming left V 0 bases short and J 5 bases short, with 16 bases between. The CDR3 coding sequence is TGTGCCAGCAGTTACTCCGACCCAGGGGAAGGGTATGGCTACACCTTC. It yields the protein CASSYSDPGEGYGYTF.

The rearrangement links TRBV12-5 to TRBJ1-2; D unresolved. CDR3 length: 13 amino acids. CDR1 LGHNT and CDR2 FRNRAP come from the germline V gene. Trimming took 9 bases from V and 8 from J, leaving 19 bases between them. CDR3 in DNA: TGTGCTAGCGCACCGGGAACTACGTTCGGCTACACCTTC. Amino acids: CASAPGTTFGYTF.

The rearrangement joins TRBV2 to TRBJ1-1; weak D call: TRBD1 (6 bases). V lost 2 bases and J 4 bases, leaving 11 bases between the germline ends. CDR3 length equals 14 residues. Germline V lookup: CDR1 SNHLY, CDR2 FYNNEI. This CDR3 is CASSERNRATEAFF. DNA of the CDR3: TGTGCCAGCAGTGAAAGGAACAGGGCCACTGAAGCTTTCTTT.

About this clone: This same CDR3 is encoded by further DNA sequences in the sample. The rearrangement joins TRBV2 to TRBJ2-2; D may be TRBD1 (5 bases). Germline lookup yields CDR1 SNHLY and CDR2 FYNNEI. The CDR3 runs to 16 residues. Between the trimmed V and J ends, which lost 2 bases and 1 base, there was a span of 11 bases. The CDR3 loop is CASSEMGPENTGELFF. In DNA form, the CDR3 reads TGTGCCAGCAGTGAAATGGGGCCAGAGAACACCGGGGAGCTGTTTTTT.

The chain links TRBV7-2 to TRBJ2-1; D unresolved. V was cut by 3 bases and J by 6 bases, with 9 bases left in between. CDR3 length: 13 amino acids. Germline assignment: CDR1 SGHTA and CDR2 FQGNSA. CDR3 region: CASSFEMINEQFF. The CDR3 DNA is TGTGCCAGCAGCTTCGAGATGATCAATGAGCAGTTCTTC.

This CDR3 reads CASSQDPPNPGGLNTIYF. CDR3 sequence (DNA): TGTGCCAGCAGCCAAGATCCACCCAATCCGGGGGGCTTAAACACCATATATTTT. The chain couples TRBV4-2 to TRBJ1-3, with a tentative D call TRBD1 (6 bases). Germline lookup yields CDR1 LGHNA and CDR2 YNFKEQ. This CDR3 is 18 amino acids long. With 0 bases removed from V and 6 bases from J, the gap between germline ends came to 21 bases.

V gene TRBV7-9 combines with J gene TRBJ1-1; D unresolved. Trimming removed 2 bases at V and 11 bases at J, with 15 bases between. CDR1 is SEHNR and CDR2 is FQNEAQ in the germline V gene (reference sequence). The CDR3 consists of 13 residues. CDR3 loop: CASSLKERPWAFF. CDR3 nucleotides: TGTGCCAGCAGCTTAAAGGAGCGTCCTTGGGCTTTCTTT.

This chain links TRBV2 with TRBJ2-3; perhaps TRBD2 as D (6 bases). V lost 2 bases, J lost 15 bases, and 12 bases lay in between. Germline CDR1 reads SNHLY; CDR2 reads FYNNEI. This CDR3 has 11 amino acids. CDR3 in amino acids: CASSELEGRYF. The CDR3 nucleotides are TGTGCCAGCAGTGAATTGGAGGGAAGATATTTT.

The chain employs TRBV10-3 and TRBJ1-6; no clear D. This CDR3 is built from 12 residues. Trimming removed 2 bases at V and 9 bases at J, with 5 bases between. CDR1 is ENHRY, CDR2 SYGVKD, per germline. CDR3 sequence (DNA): TGTGCCATCAGTGAGGGGAGTTCACCCCTCCACTTT. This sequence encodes CAISEGSSPLHF.

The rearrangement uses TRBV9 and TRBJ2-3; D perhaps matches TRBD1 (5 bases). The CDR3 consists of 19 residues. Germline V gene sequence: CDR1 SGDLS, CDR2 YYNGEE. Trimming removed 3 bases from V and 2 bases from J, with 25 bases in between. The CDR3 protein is CASSEDPWTRSRHTDTQYF. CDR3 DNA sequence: TGTGCCAGCAGCGAGGACCCGTGGACAAGGTCGCGGCACACAGATACGCAGTATTTT.

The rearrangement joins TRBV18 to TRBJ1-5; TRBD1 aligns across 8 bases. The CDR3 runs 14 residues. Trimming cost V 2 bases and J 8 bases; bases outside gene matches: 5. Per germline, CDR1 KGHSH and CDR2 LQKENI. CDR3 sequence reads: CASSPAGGEEPQHF. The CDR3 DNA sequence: TGTGCCAGCTCACCAGCAGGGGGCGAGGAGCCCCAGCATTTT.

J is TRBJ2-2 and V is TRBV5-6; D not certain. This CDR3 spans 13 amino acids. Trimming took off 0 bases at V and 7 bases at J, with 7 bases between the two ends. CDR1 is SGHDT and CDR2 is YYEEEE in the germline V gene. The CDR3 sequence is CASSLGSDGELFF. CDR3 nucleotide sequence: TGTGCCAGCAGCTTGGGCAGTGACGGGGAGCTGTTTTTT.

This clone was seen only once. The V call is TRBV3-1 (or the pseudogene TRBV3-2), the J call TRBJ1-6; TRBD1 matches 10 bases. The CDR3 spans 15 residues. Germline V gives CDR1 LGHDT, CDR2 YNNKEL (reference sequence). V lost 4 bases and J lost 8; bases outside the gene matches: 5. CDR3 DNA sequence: TGTGCCAGCAGCCTCAGACAGGGGGCCGATTCACCCCTCCACTTT. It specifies CASSLRQGADSPLHF.

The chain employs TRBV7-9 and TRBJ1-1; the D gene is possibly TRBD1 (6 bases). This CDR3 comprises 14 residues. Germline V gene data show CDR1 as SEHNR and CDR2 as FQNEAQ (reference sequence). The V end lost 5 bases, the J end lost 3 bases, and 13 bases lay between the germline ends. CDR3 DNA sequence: TGTGCCAGCAGCCCTCAGGACAGCTACACTGAAGCTTTCTTT. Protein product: CASSPQDSYTEAFF. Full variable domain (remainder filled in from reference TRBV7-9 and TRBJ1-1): DTGVSQNPRHKITKRGQNVTFRCDPISEHNRLYWYRQTLGQGPEFLTYFQNEAQLEKSRLLSDRFSAERPKGSFSTLEIQRTEQGDSAMYLCASSPQDSYTEAFFGQGTRLTVV.

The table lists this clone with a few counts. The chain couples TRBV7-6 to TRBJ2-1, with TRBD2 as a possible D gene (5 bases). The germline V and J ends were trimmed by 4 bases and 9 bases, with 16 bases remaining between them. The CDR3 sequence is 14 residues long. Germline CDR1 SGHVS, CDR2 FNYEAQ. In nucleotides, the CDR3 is TGTGCCAGCAGCTCACCTATGGCGGGCGCTGAGCAGTTCTTC. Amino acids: CASSSPMAGAEQFF. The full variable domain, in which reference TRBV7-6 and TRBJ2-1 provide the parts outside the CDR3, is GAGVSQSPRYKVTKRGQDVALRCDPISGHVSLYWYRQALGQGPEFLTYFNYEAQQDKSGLPNDRFSAERPEGSISTLTIQRTEQRDSAMYRCASSSPMAGAEQFFGPGTRLTVL.

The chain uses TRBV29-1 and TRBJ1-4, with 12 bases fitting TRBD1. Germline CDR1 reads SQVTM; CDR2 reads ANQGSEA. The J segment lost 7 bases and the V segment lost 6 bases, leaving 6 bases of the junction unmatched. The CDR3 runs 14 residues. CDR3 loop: CSVWGTGGSEKLFF. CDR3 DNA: TGCAGCGTCTGGGGGACAGGGGGCTCTGAAAAACTGTTTTTT. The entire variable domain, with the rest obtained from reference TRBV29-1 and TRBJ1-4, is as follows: SAVISQKPSRDICQRGTSLTIQCQVDSQVTMMFWYRQQPGQSLTLIATANQGSEATYESGFVIDKFPISRPNLTFSTLTVSNMSPEDSSIYLCSVWGTGGSEKLFFGSGTQLSVL.

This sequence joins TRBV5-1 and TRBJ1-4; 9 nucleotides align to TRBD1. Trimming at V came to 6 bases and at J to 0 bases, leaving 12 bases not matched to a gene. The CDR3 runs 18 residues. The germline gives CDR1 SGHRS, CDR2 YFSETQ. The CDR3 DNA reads TGCGCCAGCACCCCCGGGACAGGGAGAATCTCAACTAATGAAAAACTGTTTTTT. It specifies CASTPGTGRISTNEKLFF.